These 26 T cell receptor beta chains came from one sample sequenced in a study of cytomegalovirus exposure and HLA in healthy donors. The PCR employed 60 Vbeta primers together with 13 Jbeta primers. Here immunoSEQ multiplex PCR was the method, and the copy in TCRdb shows in-frame clones only, minus some. The repertoire consists of approximately 170,000 clones, with over 75% occurring once and the leading ten covering 1.3%. What was sequenced was PBMCs. These receptors came from a man aged 50 to 59 in good health and CMV-seropositive.

The rearrangement uses TRBV28 and TRBJ2-7, with 9 bases identical to TRBD1. CDR1 is MDHEN and CDR2 is SYDVKM in the germline V gene. There are 14 residues in the CDR3. V trimming: 6 bases; J trimming: 3 bases; junction bases outside the gene matches: 6. CDR3 bases: TGTGCCAGCAGGCCCGGGACAGGGTACTACGAGCAGTACTTC. It codes for CASRPGTGYYEQYF.

The chain joins TRBV7-3 to TRBJ2-3; 10 positions match TRBD2. The CDR3 covers 16 residues. Per germline, CDR1 SGHTA and CDR2 FQGTGA. J lost 8 bases, V lost 0 bases, and 8 bases had no gene match. The CDR3 nucleotides read TGTGCCAGCAGCTTAACGCTAGCGGGAGCCCTCGGTACGCAGTATTTT. Translation gives CASSLTLAGALGTQYF.

The rearrangement links TRBV28 to TRBJ1-5; 10 bases agree with TRBD1. V lost 2 bases and J lost 1; bases outside the gene matches: 8. The CDR3 totals 18 residues. Germline V gene data show CDR1 as MDHEN and CDR2 as SYDVKM. The DNA of the CDR3 is TGTGCCAGCAGTTTAAGGTCCCTGGGACAGGGGAGCAATCAGCCCCAGCATTTT. This encodes CASSLRSLGQGSNQPQHF. Combining the CDR3 with reference TRBV28 and TRBJ1-5 gives the whole variable domain DVKVTQSSRYLVKRTGEKVFLECVQDMDHENMFWYRQDPGLGLRLIYFSYDVKMKEKGDIPEGYSVSREKKERFSLILESASTNQTSMYLCASSLRSLGQGSNQPQHFGDGTRLSIL.

V gene TRBV19 combines with J gene TRBJ2-1; 9 bases are a match to TRBD1. The CDR3 extends over 16 amino acids. After removal of 3 bases from V and 4 bases from J, the junction contained 7 bases not matched to a gene. The V gene's germline CDR1 is LNHDA and CDR2 SQIVND (reference sequence). CDR3 amino acids: CASSILQGARYNEQFF. CDR3 in DNA: TGTGCCAGTAGTATCCTACAGGGGGCGCGTTACAATGAGCAGTTCTTC. Drawing the rest from reference TRBV19 and TRBJ2-1, the complete variable domain is DGGITQSPKYLFRKEGQNVTLSCEQNLNHDAMYWYRQDPGQGLRLIYYSQIVNDFQKGDIAEGYSVSREKKESFPLTVTSAQKNPTAFYLCASSILQGARYNEQFFGPGTRLTVL.

This chain's CDR3 is CASSLARQETQYF. CDR3 nucleotides: TGTGCCAGCAGCTTAGCCCGCCAAGAGACCCAGTACTTC. The V call is TRBV7-2, the J call TRBJ2-5, with D unresolved. Germline loops: CDR1 SGHTA, CDR2 FQGNSA. Deletions cut 0 bases from V and 1 base from J, with 3 bases between. The CDR3 is 13 amino acids.

This clone appeared a single time. The CDR3 region has the DNA TGCGCCAGCAGCCGGGGGGGAGCTAACTATGGCTACACCTTC. Its translation is CASSRGGANYGYTF. The J gene is TRBJ1-2, the V gene TRBV4-1; a weak D match, TRBD1 (5 bases). V was clipped by 4 bases and J by 0 bases, with 9 bases between them. This CDR3 region has 14 residues. Germline V gives CDR1 MGHRA, CDR2 YSYEKL.

The V and J genes are TRBV28 and TRBJ2-3, with TRBD2 matching 7 bases. This CDR3 region has 16 residues. Trimming cost V 5 bases and J 2 bases; bases outside gene matches: 10. Germline lookup yields CDR1 MDHEN and CDR2 SYDVKM. CDR3 protein: CASSGPERGNTDTQYF. The CDR3 DNA is TGTGCCAGCAGTGGGCCCGAGCGGGGTAACACAGATACGCAGTATTTT.

The J gene is TRBJ1-2, the V gene TRBV2; 7 positions match TRBD1. This CDR3 has 13 residues. Trimming removed 5 bases from V and 5 bases from J; junction bases left unmatched: 5. The germline CDR1 and CDR2 sequences are SNHLY and FYNNEI. This CDR3 is CASSSGQEYGYTF. The CDR3 DNA is TGTGCCAGCAGTTCCGGACAGGAGTATGGCTACACCTTC.

The genes are TRBV4-1 and TRBJ1-5, with D maybe TRBD1 (6 bases). The germline V gene encodes CDR1 MGHRA and CDR2 YSYEKL. The CDR3 is 14 residues long. The V end was cut by 4 bases, the J end by 3 bases, with 10 bases between. CDR3 sequence (DNA): TGCGCCAGCAGCCCTTGGACAGACAATCAGCCCCAGCATTTT. Translated, it gives CASSPWTDNQPQHF.

This chain links TRBV28 with TRBJ1-2; a weak D match, TRBD1 (5 bases). V was clipped by 3 bases and J by 4 bases, with 15 bases between them. The CDR3 sequence is 15 residues long. Germline V gene sequence: CDR1 MDHEN, CDR2 SYDVKM. In DNA form, the CDR3 reads TGTGCCAGCAGTTTGAAAGGTCAGGGTACCTATGGCTACACCTTC. Its translation: CASSLKGQGTYGYTF.

V gene TRBV4-2 combines with J gene TRBJ2-5, with 16 bases fitting TRBD2. Germline CDR1 reads LGHNA; CDR2 reads YNFKEQ. The CDR3 extends over 17 amino acids. The V gene end was trimmed by 7 bases and the J gene end by 5 bases; junction bases not matched to a gene: 10. DNA for the CDR3: TGTGCCAGCACCCCCGGGACTAGCGGGGGGGGACGCGAGACCCAGTACTTC. Translating it yields CASTPGTSGGGRETQYF.

Concerning this clone itself: The same CDR3 arises from other DNA sequences in this sample as well. The chain recombines TRBV28 with TRBJ2-7; weak D call: TRBD1 (5 bases). This CDR3 region has 11 residues. Trimming took 5 bases from V and 7 from J, leaving 9 bases between them. Looked up from germline, CDR1 is MDHEN and CDR2 is SYDVKM. The CDR3 protein is CASSPGWEQYF. CDR3 DNA sequence: TGTGCCAGCAGTCCAGGGTGGGAGCAGTACTTC. The whole variable domain, remainder taken from reference TRBV28 and TRBJ2-7, is DVKVTQSSRYLVKRTGEKVFLECVQDMDHENMFWYRQDPGLGLRLIYFSYDVKMKEKGDIPEGYSVSREKKERFSLILESASTNQTSMYLCASSPGWEQYFGPGTRLTVT.

This sequence joins TRBV9 and TRBJ2-3, with D unresolved. V lost 0 bases and J lost 2, with 7 bases in between. This CDR3 region has 14 residues. Germline V lookup: CDR1 SGDLS, CDR2 YYNGEE. CDR3: CASSVASSTDTQYF. The DNA for the CDR3 is TGTGCCAGCAGCGTAGCGTCCTCCACAGATACGCAGTATTTT.

The V and J genes are TRBV6-5 and TRBJ1-3; TRBD1 might be the D (6 bases). The ends were cut back, 6 bases at V and 0 bases at J, with 9 bases in the middle. Germline V gene lookup returns CDR1 MNHEY and CDR2 SVGAGI. The length of the CDR3 is 14 residues. The CDR3 nucleotides are TGTGCCAGCAGACAGGGTTTCTCTGGAAACACCATATATTTT. The encoded protein is CASRQGFSGNTIYF.

The rearrangement joins TRBV28 to TRBJ1-1, with D hard to call. The V end lost 7 bases, the J end lost 0 bases, and 9 bases lay between the germline ends. The CDR3 totals 13 residues. The germline gives CDR1 MDHEN, CDR2 SYDVKM. CDR3 region: CASTTVMNTEAFF. CDR3 DNA: TGTGCCAGCACTACAGTTATGAACACTGAAGCTTTCTTT.

This clone appeared a few times. V is TRBV5-1 and J is TRBJ2-7, with 7 bases identical to TRBD1. The junction had 3 bases not matched to a gene; V was cut back by 1 base and J by 2 bases. Germline CDR1 and CDR2: SGHRS and YFSETQ. The CDR3 spans 14 residues. The CDR3 nucleotides are TGCGCCAGCAGCTTGCCGGACAGGACCTACGAGCAGTACTTC. Residues: CASSLPDRTYEQYF.

This chain joins TRBV6-5 and TRBJ2-2; a possible D gene is TRBD1 (6 bases). CDR1 MNHEY and CDR2 SVGAGI come from the germline V gene. The CDR3 is made up of 15 amino acids. With 5 bases removed from V and 5 bases from J, the gap between germline ends came to 15 bases. The CDR3 is CASSQQGSRTGELFF. In DNA, the CDR3 is TGTGCCAGCAGTCAACAGGGTTCGAGGACCGGGGAGCTGTTTTTT.

The V and J genes are TRBV2 and TRBJ2-3, with TRBD1 identical over 10 bases. The ends lost 7 bases at V and 6 bases at J; junction bases unmatched: 1. Looked up from germline, CDR1 is SNHLY and CDR2 is FYNNEI. The CDR3 consists of 12 residues. The CDR3 protein is CASMDRGDTQYF. For the CDR3, the DNA is TGTGCCAGCATGGACAGGGGGGATACGCAGTATTTT.

This clone was found once. J is TRBJ2-1 and V is TRBV5-1; TRBD2 matches at 12 bases. Trimming at V came to 4 bases and at J to 6 bases, leaving 11 bases not matched to a gene. The germline gives CDR1 SGHRS, CDR2 YFSETQ. The CDR3 totals 17 residues. The CDR3, as DNA: TGCGCCAGCAGCAGGAGACTAGCGGGAGATTTAGGCAATGAGCAGTTCTTC. This sequence encodes CASSRRLAGDLGNEQFF.

V is TRBV7-3 and J is TRBJ2-7; 10 bases line up with TRBD2. This CDR3 region has 15 residues. V dropped 5 bases and J dropped 0; count of bases not matched to a gene: 4. CDR1 is SGHTA, CDR2 FQGTGA, per germline. The CDR3, as DNA: TGTGCCAGCAGCATTAGCGGGGGGCCCTCCTACGAGCAGTACTTC. This encodes CASSISGGPSYEQYF.

This chain uses TRBV6-1 with TRBJ1-2, with D tentatively TRBD1 (6 bases). Deletions cut 5 bases from V and 2 bases from J, with 15 bases between. Looked up from germline, CDR1 is MNHNS and CDR2 is SASEGT. The CDR3 totals 15 residues. CDR3 residues: CASSRSGAENYGYTF. CDR3 bases: TGTGCCAGCAGTAGGTCAGGGGCCGAAAACTATGGCTACACCTTC.

The V call is TRBV28, the J call TRBJ2-1; 13 bases map to TRBD2. This CDR3 has 16 residues. In germline, CDR1 is MDHEN, CDR2 SYDVKM. Trimming cost V 10 bases and J 0 bases; bases outside gene matches: 6. CDR3 bases: TGTGCCACCCTCGGGACTAGCGGGAACTCCTACAATGAGCAGTTCTTC. Translating gives CATLGTSGNSYNEQFF.

CDR3 bases: TGTGCCAGCAGTCGCCCCGGGGGACCCTACGAGCAGTACTTC. It yields the protein CASSRPGGPYEQYF. This chain links TRBV28 with TRBJ2-7; D possibly corresponds to TRBD2 (6 bases). This CDR3 is 14 amino acids long. CDR1 is MDHEN and CDR2 is SYDVKM in the germline V gene. Trimming took 5 bases from V and 2 from J, leaving 13 bases between them.

This chain connects TRBV28 to TRBJ2-5; D may be TRBD2 (6 bases). CDR1 is MDHEN, CDR2 SYDVKM, per germline. Between the trimmed V and J ends, which lost 1 base and 5 bases, there was a span of 11 bases. The CDR3 is 14 amino acids. This chain's CDR3 is CASSLYVGGETQYF. DNA for the CDR3: TGTGCCAGCAGTTTATATGTCGGAGGGGAGACCCAGTACTTC.

The chain employs TRBV5-1 and TRBJ1-2; 8 bases fit TRBD1. V shed 4 bases and J 6 bases; nucleotides not matched to a gene: 17. The CDR3 is 17 residues long. Germline V gene data show CDR1 as SGHRS and CDR2 as YFSETQ. CDR3 bases: TGCGCCAGCAGCCCCGGACAGGGTTCGTTGAGCCGCAATGGCTACACCTTC. The encoded protein is CASSPGQGSLSRNGYTF.

The genes are TRBV29-1 and TRBJ1-5; the match to TRBD1 covers 8 bases. Germline V gives CDR1 SQVTM, CDR2 ANQGSEA. Unmatched junction bases numbered 1, after V lost 5 bases and J lost 1 base. The CDR3 loop spans 13 amino acids. The CDR3 is CSVRQGSNQPQHF. The CDR3 bases are TGCAGCGTTCGACAGGGGAGCAATCAGCCCCAGCATTTT.